Sequencing of this T cell receptor (beta chain) was carried out in a study of post-analysis software for immune sequencing data. Overall study context: Disease trajectories encompassed relapsing-remitting, secondary progressive and progressive-relapsing multiple sclerosis. Study-level points and caveats: Significantly lower normalized Chao1 diversity was found in patients with multiple sclerosis relative to controls. Patients had higher frequencies than controls of five TRBV segments, including TRBV5-6, TRBV5-1 and TRBV20-1. F measure showed strong co-clustering of same-batch samples.

Unique molecular identifiers were carried by the TCR beta cDNA libraries. cDNA molecules numbering around 500,000 came from roughly 1 to 10 million T cells. Each CDR3 protein gets one entry after TCRdb re-called the PCR reads with MiXCR. The repertoire holds fewer than 850,000 distinct CDR3 sequences, around 46% seen once, with over 4.5% in the top ten. Details on this clonotype: Its antigen is as yet unknown.

Between the trimmed V and J ends, which lost 4 bases and 0 bases, there was a span of 17 bases. Looked up from germline, CDR1 is SGHDT and CDR2 is YYEEEE. The CDR3 consists of 16 residues. Sequencing was carried out using blood. The sequence derives from a girl under 18 with multiple sclerosis. The chain combines TRBV5-6 with TRBJ2-7; D remains unclear. CDR3 nucleotide sequence: TGTGCCAGCAGCCTGGCGTCTTTTGACTCCTCCTACGAGCAGTACTTC. This sequence encodes CASSLASFDSSYEQYF.